The sequence of this T cell receptor (beta chain) was determined in a study of T cells in localized non-small cell lung cancer. Study-wide points: Clonality peaked in uninvolved adjacent lung rather than tumor. Those with higher blood T cell density had longer overall survival.

Repertoires were generated with immunoSEQ multiplex PCR, while TCRdb's copy carries only in-frame clones and drops some. The repertoire includes roughly 30,000 clones, 80% to 95% of them detected once, and less than 5% sits in the top ten. Concerning this clone itself: Antigen specificity is unknown.

Unmatched junction bases numbered 20, after V lost 5 bases and J lost 2 bases. CDR1 is SGHAT and CDR2 is FQNNGV in the germline V gene. This CDR3 contains 19 residues. V is TRBV11-2 and J is TRBJ1-2, with TRBD1 matching 7 bases. The sequencing here drew on peripheral blood mononuclear cells, taken before any cancer treatment. This TCR was recovered from a woman aged 40-69 years with stage III lung adenocarcinoma. The CDR3 here is CASSPYLDRPPLRNYGYTF. The CDR3, as DNA: TGTGCCAGCAGCCCATATTTGGACAGGCCGCCCCTCCGGAACTATGGCTACACCTTC.